The text below deals with one T cell receptor beta chain. The sample belongs to a study of response to subunit inactivated influenza vaccine. TCRdb redid the calling of the RT-PCR reads with MiXCR, one entry per CDR3 protein. The sample lists about 620,000 distinct CDR3 sequences, approximately 11% occurring once. CDR3 length: 15 amino acids. The germline CDR1 and CDR2 sequences are MNHEY and SMNVEV (reference sequence). V was cut by 2 bases and J by 1 base, with 11 bases left in between. Separately, the same data were catalogued under a study of T cells expressing NK-cell markers. That publication notes: Making the TCR beta cDNA relied on 5'RACE template switching with UMIs.

The sequences come from PBMCs from blood, collected on the day of vaccination. The clonotype comes from a man aged 50 to 60 who received an inactivated influenza vaccine. V gene TRBV27 combines with J gene TRBJ1-1, with no clear D. The CDR3 spells CASSLVPGGNTEAFF. The DNA for the CDR3 is TGTGCCAGCAGTTTAGTTCCAGGCGGGAACACTGAAGCTTTCTTT.